The present T cell receptor (beta chain) was sequenced within a study of blood T cell repertoires in COVID-19. There are 18 residues in the CDR3. The V end was cut by 0 bases, the J end by 0 bases, with 18 bases between. Germline-derived CDR1 and CDR2 are LGHDT and YNNKEL (reference sequence). TCRdb's table, derived via immunoSEQ multiplex PCR, lists solely in-frame clones and lacks some. The sample yields around 30,000 clones, more than 70% seen once. The genes are TRBV3-1 (or the pseudogene TRBV3-2) and TRBJ2-7, with a weak D call TRBD2 (6 bases). This receptor was identified in a man aged 80 or over with active or convalescent COVID-19. Material: peripheral blood. CDR3 in DNA: TGTGCCAGCAGCCAAGAGGTCTTCAGGACCGGGAGCTCCTACGAGCAGTACTTC. It yields the protein CASSQEVFRTGSSYEQYF.